The entry that follows covers one TCR beta chain sequence. Antigen unknown. CDR1 is LGHDT, CDR2 YNNKEL, per germline (reference sequence). The CDR3 is 18 residues long. Trimming took off 0 bases at V and 0 bases at J, with 17 bases between the two ends. The sample belongs to a study of T cell responses to AZD1222 COVID-19 vaccine. TCRdb's copy holds only in-frame clones and misses some; the assay was immunoSEQ multiplex PCR. This table has roughly 60,000 clones, around 90% appearing once. General study results and limits: There were mostly white British donors and more females than males, and clonal diversity was possibly underestimated. A rise in Spike-specific TCR breadth and depth followed two AZD1222 doses. At 160-218 and 743-854, vaccine-associated CD4 TCRs were dominant, and they spanned spike.

This receptor was obtained from an adult in good health. The J gene is TRBJ1-1, the V gene TRBV3-1 (or the pseudogene TRBV3-2); D may be TRBD1 (5 bases). The input for sequencing was peripheral blood, taken on day 0 of AZD1222 vaccination. The CDR3 here is CASSQDSLPRGMNTEAFF. In nucleotides, the CDR3 is TGTGCCAGCAGCCAAGATTCCCTCCCCCGGGGGATGAACACTGAAGCTTTCTTT.